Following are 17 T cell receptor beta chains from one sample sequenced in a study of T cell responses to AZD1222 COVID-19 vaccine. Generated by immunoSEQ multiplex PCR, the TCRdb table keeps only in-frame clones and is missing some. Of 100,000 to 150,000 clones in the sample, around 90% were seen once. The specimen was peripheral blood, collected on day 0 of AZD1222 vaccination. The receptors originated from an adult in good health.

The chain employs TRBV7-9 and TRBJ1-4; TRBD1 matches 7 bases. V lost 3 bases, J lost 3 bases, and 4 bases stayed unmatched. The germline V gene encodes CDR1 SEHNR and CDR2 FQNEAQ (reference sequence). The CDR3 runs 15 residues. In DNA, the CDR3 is TGTGCCAGCAGCTTGGGGGACAGCCCTAATGAAAAACTGTTTTTT. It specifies CASSLGDSPNEKLFF.

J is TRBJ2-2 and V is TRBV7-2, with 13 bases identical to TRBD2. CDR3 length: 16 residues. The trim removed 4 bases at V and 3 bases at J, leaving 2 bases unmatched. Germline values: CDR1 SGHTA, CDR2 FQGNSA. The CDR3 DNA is TGTGCCAGCAGCTCAGGACTAGCGGGGGACACCGGGGAGCTGTTTTTT. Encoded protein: CASSSGLAGDTGELFF. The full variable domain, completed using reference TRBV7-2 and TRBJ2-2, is GAGVSQSPSNKVTEKGKDVELRCDPISGHTALYWYRQSLGQGLEFLIYFQGNSAPDKSGLPSDRFSAERTGGSVSTLTIQRTQQEDSAVYLCASSSGLAGDTGELFFGEGSRLTVL.

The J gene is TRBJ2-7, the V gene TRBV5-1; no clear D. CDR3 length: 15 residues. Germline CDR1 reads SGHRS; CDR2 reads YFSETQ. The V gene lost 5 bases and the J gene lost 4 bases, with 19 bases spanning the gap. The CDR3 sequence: CASRRLLEPPYEQYF. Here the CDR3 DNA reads TGCGCCAGCAGACGACTCCTTGAACCCCCTTACGAGCAGTACTTC.

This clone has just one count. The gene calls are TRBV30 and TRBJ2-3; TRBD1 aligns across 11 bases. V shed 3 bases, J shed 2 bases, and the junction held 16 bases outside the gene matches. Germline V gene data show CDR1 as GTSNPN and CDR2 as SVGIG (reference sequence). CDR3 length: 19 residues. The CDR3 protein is CAWRGTGGRRVRFTDTQYF. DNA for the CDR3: TGTGCCTGGAGAGGGACAGGGGGTCGTCGGGTTCGTTTCACAGATACGCAGTATTTT.

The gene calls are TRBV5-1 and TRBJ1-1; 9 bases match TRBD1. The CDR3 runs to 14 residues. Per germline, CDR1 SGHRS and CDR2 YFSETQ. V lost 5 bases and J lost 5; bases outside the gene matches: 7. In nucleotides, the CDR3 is TGCGCCAGCAGTCTACAGGGGGCCTCGACTGAAGCTTTCTTT. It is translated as CASSLQGASTEAFF.

The CDR3 sequence: CASSLDVGAGGNTIYF. Here the CDR3 DNA reads TGCGCCAGCAGCTTGGACGTGGGGGCGGGTGGAAACACCATATATTTT. The chain links TRBV5-1 to TRBJ1-3; D perhaps matches TRBD1 (6 bases). CDR1 and CDR2 from the germline V gene are SGHRS and YFSETQ. The length of the CDR3 is 16 residues. Trimming removed 0 bases from V and 3 bases from J, with 13 bases in between.

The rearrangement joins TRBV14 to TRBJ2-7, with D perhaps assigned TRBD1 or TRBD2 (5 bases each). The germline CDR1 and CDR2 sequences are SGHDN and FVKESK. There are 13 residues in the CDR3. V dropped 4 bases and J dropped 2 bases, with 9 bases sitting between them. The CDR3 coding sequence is TGTGCCAGCAGCCGAGGGGATCCCTACGAGCAGTACTTC. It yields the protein CASSRGDPYEQYF.

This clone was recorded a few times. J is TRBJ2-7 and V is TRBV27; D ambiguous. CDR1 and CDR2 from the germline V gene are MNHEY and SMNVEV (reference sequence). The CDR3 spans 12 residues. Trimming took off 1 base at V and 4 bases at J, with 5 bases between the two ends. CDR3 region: CASSLLGYEQYF. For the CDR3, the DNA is TGTGCCAGCAGTTTATTGGGATACGAGCAGTACTTC.

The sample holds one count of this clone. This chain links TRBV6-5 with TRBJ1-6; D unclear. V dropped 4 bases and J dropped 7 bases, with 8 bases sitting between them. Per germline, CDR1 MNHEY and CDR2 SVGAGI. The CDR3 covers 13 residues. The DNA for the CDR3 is TGTGCCAGCAGTTCCGGGCCCAATTCACCCCTCCACTTT. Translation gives CASSSGPNSPLHF.

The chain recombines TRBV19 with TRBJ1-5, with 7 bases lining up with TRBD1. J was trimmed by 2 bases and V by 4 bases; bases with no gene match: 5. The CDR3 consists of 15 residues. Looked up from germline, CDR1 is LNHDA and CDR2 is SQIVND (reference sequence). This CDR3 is CASSRRTGRNQPQHF. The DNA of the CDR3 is TGTGCCAGTAGTAGGCGGACAGGTCGCAATCAGCCCCAGCATTTT.

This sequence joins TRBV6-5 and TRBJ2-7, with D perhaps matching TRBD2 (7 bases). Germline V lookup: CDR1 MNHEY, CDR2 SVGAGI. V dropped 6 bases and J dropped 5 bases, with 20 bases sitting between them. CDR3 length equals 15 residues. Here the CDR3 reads CASRSGTPTGNEQYF. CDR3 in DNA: TGTGCCAGCAGAAGCGGGACACCGACTGGGAACGAGCAGTACTTC.

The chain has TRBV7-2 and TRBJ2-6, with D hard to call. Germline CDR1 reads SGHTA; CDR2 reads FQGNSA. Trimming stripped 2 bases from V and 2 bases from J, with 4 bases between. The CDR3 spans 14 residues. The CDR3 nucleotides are TGTGCCAGCAGCTTAATACCTGGGGCCAACGTCCTGACTTTC. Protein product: CASSLIPGANVLTF.

The CDR3 loop is CASSLGGNRGETQYF. The CDR3 nucleotides read TGCGCCAGCAGCCTGGGGGGGAACAGGGGAGAGACCCAGTACTTC. V is TRBV5-1 and J is TRBJ2-5; TRBD1 or TRBD2 may be the D gene (7 bases each). V shed 4 bases and J shed 4 bases, with 17 bases lying between them. CDR1 and CDR2 (germline): SGHRS, YFSETQ. This CDR3 has 15 residues.

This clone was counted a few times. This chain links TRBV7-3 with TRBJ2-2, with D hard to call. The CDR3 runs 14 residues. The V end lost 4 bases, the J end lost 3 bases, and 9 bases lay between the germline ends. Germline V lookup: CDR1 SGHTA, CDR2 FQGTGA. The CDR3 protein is CASSSSSHTGELFF. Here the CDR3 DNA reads TGTGCCAGCAGCTCGAGTAGTCACACCGGGGAGCTGTTTTTT.

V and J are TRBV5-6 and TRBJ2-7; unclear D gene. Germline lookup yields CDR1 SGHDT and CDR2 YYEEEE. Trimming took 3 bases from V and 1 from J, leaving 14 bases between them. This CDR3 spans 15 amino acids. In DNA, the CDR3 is TGTGCCAGCAGCTACACCGGGTCCGGATCCTACGAGCAGTACTTC. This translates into CASSYTGSGSYEQYF. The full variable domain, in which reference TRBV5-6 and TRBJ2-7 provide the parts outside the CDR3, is DAGVTQSPTHLIKTRGQQVTLRCSPKSGHDTVSWYQQALGQGPQFIFQYYEEEERQRGNFPDRFSGHQFPNYSSELNVNALLLGDSALYLCASSYTGSGSYEQYFGPGTRLTVT.

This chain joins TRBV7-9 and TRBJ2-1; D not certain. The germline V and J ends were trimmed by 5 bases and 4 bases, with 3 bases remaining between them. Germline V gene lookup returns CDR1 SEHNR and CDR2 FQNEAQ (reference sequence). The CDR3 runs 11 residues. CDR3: CASSNYNEQFF. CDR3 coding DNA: TGTGCCAGCAGCAATTACAATGAGCAGTTCTTC.

The CDR3 sequence: CASRAVGQAHSPLHF. The CDR3 nucleotides read TGTGCCAGCAGGGCCGTGGGACAGGCCCATTCACCCCTCCACTTT. The V gene is TRBV6-6, the J gene TRBJ1-6; 8 nucleotides agree with TRBD1. Looked up from germline, CDR1 is MNHNY and CDR2 is SVGAGI (reference sequence). CDR3 length: 15 residues. With 6 bases clipped from V and 8 bases from J, the junction kept 9 bases outside the gene matches.